The TCR beta chain under discussion was sequenced for a study of control samples from healthy donors and cancer patients. This CDR3 has 15 amino acids. Assay: immunoSEQ multiplex PCR; the TCRdb copy retains only in-frame clones and omits some. The sample includes 130,000 to 150,000 clones, around 92% of them seen just once. The sequenced material came from blood. This rearrangement joins TRBV21-1 to TRBJ1-3; the table calls TRBD1, which could not be checked here. TRBV21-1 is flagged as a pseudogene. The receptor comes from a man younger than 45 in good health. The CDR3: CASSKDTSSGNTIYF. The DNA for the CDR3 is TGTGCCAGCAGCAAAGACACATCCTCTGGAAACACCATATATTTT.